The T cell receptor beta chain described here comes from a study of response to subunit inactivated influenza vaccine. General observations from the study: Seasonal influenza vaccination, on each occasion, was suggested by the authors to recruit few new T cells.

V was shortened by 3 bases and J by 1 base, with 17 bases between the two germline ends. CDR1 and CDR2 (germline): SGHRS, YFSETQ. This CDR3 comprises 16 residues. This clonotype was detected a few times. Its specificity is unknown. Each CDR3 protein gets one entry after TCRdb re-called the RT-PCR reads with MiXCR. The repertoire includes about 500,000 distinct CDR3 sequences, about 15% of them detected once, and 3% to 3.5% sits in the top ten. The clonotype was recovered from a man aged 50 to 69 who received an inactivated influenza vaccine. The chain recombines TRBV5-1 with TRBJ2-7; D is possibly TRBD2 (6 bases). This sample comprised CD4+ T cells sorted from PBMCs, obtained roughly 24 months after vaccination. As DNA, the CDR3 is TGCGCCAGCAGCTCCCTCGGGGCGGGGTATTCCTACGAGCAGTACTTC. Translated, it gives CASSSLGAGYSYEQYF.